These T cell receptor beta chains were read from a single sample in a study of identical twins. TCRdb re-derived calls from the 5' RACE reads in MiXCR, one entry per CDR3 protein. The table lists roughly 1.6 million distinct CDR3 sequences, under 35% of them singletons. The sample comprised cord blood. The receptor set was obtained from a newborn girl in good health. Both conserved end residues are part of each CDR3. Each record gives: clone size, D gene, V gene, J gene, CDR3 DNA, CDR3 protein. The D gene is left open where the match is weak. Clone size appears in some rows only: once, few, many, or a class for an expanded clone.

>-|TRBD2|TRBV2|TRBJ2-3
TGTGCCAGAGCGGGGGGTCTTCACACAGATACGCAGTATTTT
CARAGGLHTDTQYF
>-|-|TRBV5-1|TRBJ2-2
TGCGCCAGCAGCTCCACAGTAGGGATGACCGGGGAGCTGTTTTTT
CASSSTVGMTGELFF
>-|-|TRBV27|TRBJ1-1
TGTGCCAGCAGTTCCTTTACAGGGTTGGGGAACACTGAAGCTTTCTTT
CASSSFTGLGNTEAFF
>few|TRBD2|TRBV18|TRBJ2-7
TGTGCCAGCTCACCACTGGCTAGCGGGAATTACGAGCAGTACTTC
CASSPLASGNYEQYF
>-|TRBD1|TRBV20-1|TRBJ1-1
TGCAGTGCTAGCTCTTATTACAGGGGGACAGCTGAAGCTTTCTTT
CSASSYYRGTAEAFF
>few|TRBD2|TRBV3-1|TRBJ2-1
TGTGCCAGCAGCCAACACCCCCTGAGCGGGGGGGCCCATGAGCAGTTCTTC
CASSQHPLSGGAHEQFF
>-|-|TRBV14|TRBJ1-2
TGTGCCAGCAGCCAGCGGGACCGCTATGGCTACACCTTC
CASSQRDRYGYTF
>many|-|TRBV18|TRBJ2-5
TGTGCCAGCAGTCCAGGATACCAAGAGACCCAGTACTTC
CASSPGYQETQYF
>few|TRBD1|TRBV12-3/TRBV12-4|TRBJ1-4
TGTGCCAGCACTCAACAGGGGACGTGGGCAACTAATGAAAAACTGTTTTTT
CASTQQGTWATNEKLFF
>many|-|TRBV5-1|TRBJ2-3
TGTGCCAGCAGCTTAGAGGGCGGGAGCACAGATACGCAGTATTTT
CASSLEGGSTDTQYF
>-|-|TRBV7-9|TRBJ2-1
TGTGCCAGCAGCAATCTAGGACTTCCCCGGCCGTTCTTC
CASSNLGLPRPFF
>few|TRBD2|TRBV20-1|TRBJ2-1
TGCAGTGCTAGAGCTCGGACTAGCGGGAGGGACTATGAGCAGTTCTTC
CSARARTSGRDYEQFF
>few|TRBD2|TRBV27|TRBJ2-3
TGTGCCAGCAGTTTCACGGGACTAGCGGGGCCTAGCACAGATACGCAGTATTTT
CASSFTGLAGPSTDTQYF
>few|TRBD2|TRBV24-1|TRBJ2-3
TGTGCCACCAGTGACAAGCGGGATGCTAGCACAGATACGCAGTATTTT
CATSDKRDASTDTQYF
>-|-|TRBV5-1|TRBJ2-5
TGCGCCAGCACCCCACTACCCAACCGGGGGGAGACCCAGTACTTC
CASTPLPNRGETQYF
>-|-|TRBV7-2|TRBJ2-7
TGTGCCAGCAGCTTATTCTTTCAGGCGGACTACGAGCAGTACTTC
CASSLFFQADYEQYF
>-|-|TRBV2|TRBJ2-1
TGTGCCAGCAACCTAGCCGTAAATGAGCAGTTCTTC
CASNLAVNEQFF
>-|TRBD1|TRBV20-1|TRBJ2-7
TGCAGTGCCGACGGTCTGGACAGGGAGGTACACGAGCAGTACTTC
CSADGLDREVHEQYF
>few|-|TRBV25-1|TRBJ1-2
TGTGCCAGCAGTGAATTCAGGGACGGCTACACCTTC
CASSEFRDGYTF
>-|-|TRBV10-3|TRBJ2-3
TGTGCCATCAGTGAAAGCCCACTTCGAATAACCACAGATACGCAGTATTTT
CAISESPLRITTDTQYF
>few|-|TRBV10-3|TRBJ1-2
TGTGCCATCAGTGAGTCGGTCAGGGAATATGGCTACACCTTC
CAISESVREYGYTF
>-|-|TRBV7-9|TRBJ2-7
TGTGCCAGCAGCTTACAGCAGGGGATTTACAATGAGCAGTACTTC
CASSLQQGIYNEQYF
>few|-|TRBV27|TRBJ2-5
TGTGCCAGCAGTTTAGGACCCCCCTGGGAGCAGTACTTC
CASSLGPPWEQYF
>many|-|TRBV29-1|TRBJ2-7
TGCAGCGTTTGGAAGGGGCTTACCCCCTACGAGCAGTACTTC
CSVWKGLTPYEQYF
>few|-|TRBV5-6|TRBJ2-7
TGTGCCAGCAGCTTGGATCGGCTAGTCAAAAGGGACGAGCAGTACTTC
CASSLDRLVKRDEQYF
>once|-|TRBV6-2/TRBV6-3|TRBJ2-4
TGTGCCGGCAGTTATTTCGCGGTGGCCAAAAACATTCAGTACTTC
CAGSYFAVAKNIQYF
>-|-|TRBV21-1|TRBJ2-2
TGTGCCAGCAGCAAAGGGCACAGGGGCGCTCGGAGTGAGCTGTTTTTT
CASSKGHRGARSELFF
>-|-|TRBV28|TRBJ2-1
TGTGCCAGCAGTTTACGCCCCTGGAATGAGCAGTTCTTC
CASSLRPWNEQFF
>-|TRBD2|TRBV27|TRBJ2-1
TGTGCCAGCAGTTTTTTGGCGGGAGCCAGGTACAATGAGCAGTTCTTC
CASSFLAGARYNEQFF
>few|-|TRBV27|TRBJ1-2
TGTGCCAGCAGCTCAACAATCCCGGGACAAAACTATGGCTACACCTTC
CASSSTIPGQNYGYTF
>-|TRBD2|TRBV10-3|TRBJ2-7
TGTGCCATCAGTGAGATAACTAGCGGGACGTACAATGAGCAGTACTTC
CAISEITSGTYNEQYF
>-|TRBD1|TRBV10-3|TRBJ2-1
TGTGCCATCAGTGTAGGGGGCCTGAGCTCCTACAATGAGCAGTTCTTC
CAISVGGLSSYNEQFF
>-|-|TRBV20-1|TRBJ2-4
TGCAGTGCTAGACGGTTCCCGTTAGCCAAAACCATTCAGTACTTC
CSARRFPLAKTIQYF
>few|TRBD2|TRBV4-2|TRBJ2-1
TGTGCCAGCAGCCAAGATATCTCCAGCGGGAGTGGGGTCTACAATGAGCAGTTCTTC
CASSQDISSGSGVYNEQFF
>-|-|TRBV9|TRBJ2-3
TGTGCCAGCAGCGTAGGGAGTTCGGGAGATACGCAGTATTTT
CASSVGSSGDTQYF
>few|TRBD1|TRBV6-4|TRBJ2-3
TGTGCCAGCAGTAGAACCTACAGGGGGCCCACAGATACGCAGTATTTT
CASSRTYRGPTDTQYF
>-|TRBD2|TRBV15|TRBJ2-1
TGTGCCACCGGGCGGGGGGGCTCCTACAATGGGCAGTTCTTC
CATGRGGSYNGQFF
>-|-|TRBV29-1|TRBJ1-2
TGCAGCGTTGAAGGGGTCGGCTATGGCTACACCTTC
CSVEGVGYGYTF
>-|-|TRBV5-1|TRBJ1-2
TGCGCCAGCAGCCCGGATGAGGGTCCCTATGGCTACACCTTC
CASSPDEGPYGYTF
>many|TRBD1|TRBV25-1|TRBJ2-7
TGTGCCAGCAGTGAAGGACAGGGAGCCTACGAGCAGTACTTC
CASSEGQGAYEQYF
>-|-|TRBV7-9|TRBJ2-5
TGTGCCAGCAGCTTCGGCGGGGTGTACCAAGAGACCCAGTACTTC
CASSFGGVYQETQYF
>-|TRBD1|TRBV5-1|TRBJ2-3
TGCGCCAGCAGCTTAGGGACAGGGTGGAGCATAGATACGCAGTATTTT
CASSLGTGWSIDTQYF
>many|TRBD1|TRBV5-1|TRBJ2-1
TGCGCCAGCAGCTTGGAAGGACAGGGTTTCAATGAGCAGTTCTTC
CASSLEGQGFNEQFF
>-|TRBD1|TRBV12-3/TRBV12-4|TRBJ2-5
TGTGCCAGCTGTAGGACAGGGGGCGCGGAGACCCAGTACTTC
CASCRTGGAETQYF
>few|-|TRBV29-1|TRBJ1-1
TGCAGCGTTAGGGGGTGGAGGACTGAAGCTTTCTTT
CSVRGWRTEAFF
>many|-|TRBV14|TRBJ2-7
TGTGCCAGCAGCCGATACAGGGTCCACGAGCAGTACTTC
CASSRYRVHEQYF
>-|-|TRBV7-2|TRBJ2-3
TGTGCCAGCAGCCTCGAAGCCCTAAACACAGATACGCAGTATTTT
CASSLEALNTDTQYF
>few|TRBD2|TRBV7-9|TRBJ2-3
TGTGCCAGCACGCCGGCCATGGGACTAGCGGGAGCAGATACGCAGTATTTT
CASTPAMGLAGADTQYF
>-|-|TRBV11-2|TRBJ2-7
TGTGCCAGCAGCCAGGGGACTGGACGGCCGGGACTACTATCCTACAATGAGCAGTACTTC
CASSQGTGRPGLLSYNEQYF
>-|TRBD2|TRBV7-9|TRBJ2-3
TGTGCCAGCAGCTTAGGTCGGACTAGCGGGAGGGCCTTGGGAGATACGCAGTATTTT
CASSLGRTSGRALGDTQYF
>-|-|TRBV5-1|TRBJ1-1
TGCGCCAGCAGCTCGGACTGGGTCAACACTGAAGCTTTCTTT
CASSSDWVNTEAFF
>-|-|TRBV6-2/TRBV6-3|TRBJ2-7
TGTGCCAGCAATTTGAGGGGGACCTACGAGCAGTACTTC
CASNLRGTYEQYF